The 18 T cell receptor beta chains given below trace back to one sample, sequenced in a study of blood T cell repertoires in COVID-19. Here immunoSEQ multiplex PCR was the method, and the copy in TCRdb shows in-frame clones only, minus some. The repertoire holds a few hundred thousand clones, with around 90% as singletons. The sequenced material came from PBMCs or T cells enriched from blood (not recorded which). The receptors here all came from a man aged 30 to 39 who had been exposed to COVID-19.

The rearrangement joins TRBV7-2 to TRBJ1-1, with D tentatively TRBD1 (5 bases). From germline, CDR1 is SGHTA and CDR2 FQGNSA. The CDR3 is 15 amino acids. V gave up 5 bases and J gave up 5 bases, with 18 bases separating them. CDR3 region: CASSHPGGERTEAFF. CDR3 sequence (DNA): TGTGCCAGCAGCCACCCCGGGGGGGAACGAACTGAAGCTTTCTTT.

J is TRBJ2-5 and V is TRBV5-1; no definite D call. V lost 4 bases and J 5 bases, leaving 9 bases between the germline ends. The CDR3 is made up of 12 amino acids. Germline-derived CDR1 and CDR2 are SGHRS and YFSETQ. The CDR3 bases are TGCGCCAGCAGCGCGCCTCTGGAGACCCAGTACTTC. Protein sequence: CASSAPLETQYF.

The chain recombines TRBV4-2 with TRBJ2-5, with D tentatively TRBD1 (5 bases). CDR1 LGHNA and CDR2 YNFKEQ come from the germline V gene. The germline V and J ends were trimmed by 1 base and 5 bases, with 35 bases remaining between them. This CDR3 spans 22 amino acids. The CDR3 nucleotides are TGTGCCAGCAGCCAAGTTGGGGCCCTAGTTGCGCAGCTGTCGGATATTTGGGAGACCCAGTACTTC. Residues: CASSQVGALVAQLSDIWETQYF.

The V and J genes are TRBV30 and TRBJ1-2; the D is unclear. The CDR3 covers 14 residues. Germline V gives CDR1 GTSNPN, CDR2 SVGIG (reference sequence). With 0 bases removed from V and 0 bases from J, the gap between germline ends came to 8 bases. The CDR3 region has the DNA TGTGCCTGGAGTGTTGAGGTCCCTAACTATGGCTACACCTTC. This translates into CAWSVEVPNYGYTF.

The chain recombines TRBV24-1 with TRBJ2-1; 10 nucleotides align to TRBD2. Germline assignment: CDR1 KGHDR and CDR2 SFDVKD. This CDR3 contains 14 residues. Trimming cost V 9 bases and J 8 bases; bases outside gene matches: 9. CDR3 in amino acids: CATESGGASDEQFF. CDR3 in DNA: TGTGCCACCGAAAGCGGGGGGGCCTCGGATGAGCAGTTCTTC.

J is TRBJ1-2 and V is TRBV29-1, with 7 bases matching TRBD1. The germline CDR1 and CDR2 sequences are SQVTM and ANQGSEA. Trimming took 3 bases from V and 3 from J; bases not matched to a gene: 7. This CDR3 is built from 14 residues. CDR3 in amino acids: CSVDGERGHYGYTF. In nucleotides, the CDR3 is TGCAGCGTTGACGGCGAAAGGGGGCACTATGGCTACACCTTC.

The J gene is TRBJ1-6, the V gene TRBV5-1; D might be TRBD1 (6 bases). V dropped 2 bases and J dropped 5 bases, with 11 bases sitting between them. The germline V gene has CDR1 SGHRS and CDR2 YFSETQ. The CDR3 is 15 amino acids. This CDR3 reads CASSLRSGDNSPLHF. CDR3 DNA sequence: TGCGCCAGCAGCTTAAGGTCAGGGGATAATTCACCCCTCCACTTT.

The chain combines TRBV4-1 with TRBJ2-7, with a weak D call TRBD1 (6 bases). Per the germline V gene, CDR1 is MGHRA and CDR2 is YSYEKL. The ends were cut back, 0 bases at V and 3 bases at J, with 12 bases in the middle. The CDR3 totals 15 residues. The CDR3 bases are TGCGCCAGCAGCCAAGAACAGGGTGGATTCTACGAGCAGTACTTC. This translates into CASSQEQGGFYEQYF.

The chain combines TRBV29-1 with TRBJ2-1, with D unclear. Germline-derived CDR1 and CDR2 are SQVTM and ANQGSEA. The CDR3 is 12 residues long. V shed 6 bases and J shed 2 bases, with 8 bases lying between them. This CDR3 reads CSVAAPYNEQFF. The CDR3 DNA follows: TGCAGCGTGGCGGCCCCCTACAATGAGCAGTTCTTC.

The CDR3 is CASSVRSGDVDTQYF. In DNA form, the CDR3 reads TGTGCCAGCAGCGTACGTAGCGGGGATGTAGATACGCAGTATTTT. This rearrangement joins TRBV9 to TRBJ2-3, with 8 bases identical to TRBD2. Losses at the gene ends were 1 base for V and 5 bases for J; bases not matched to a gene: 6. The CDR3 is 15 residues long. Looked up from germline, CDR1 is SGDLS and CDR2 is YYNGEE.

The V call is TRBV5-1, the J call TRBJ1-2, with 7 bases fitting TRBD1. This CDR3 contains 15 residues. CDR1 and CDR2 from the germline V gene are SGHRS and YFSETQ. J was trimmed by 0 bases and V by 4 bases; bases with no gene match: 6. The CDR3 DNA reads as TGCGCCAGCAGCCCGGGACAGTCCCCTAACTATGGCTACACCTTC. It encodes CASSPGQSPNYGYTF.

The chain is built from TRBV19 and TRBJ1-1; possible D gene TRBD1, 5 bases. The CDR3 length is 15 residues. V lost 7 bases, J lost 1 base, and 16 bases lay in between. Germline V lookup: CDR1 LNHDA, CDR2 SQIVND (reference sequence). This CDR3 reads CASTPQEGWNTEAFF. DNA of the CDR3: TGTGCCAGTACACCCCAGGAGGGGTGGAACACTGAAGCTTTCTTT.

The CDR3 here is CASSAQQGAREAFF. In DNA, the CDR3 is TGCGCCAGCAGCGCTCAACAGGGGGCACGGGAAGCTTTCTTT. The chain carries TRBV5-1 and TRBJ1-1, with 9 bases that match TRBD1. This CDR3 is built from 14 residues. Losses at the gene ends were 4 bases for V and 8 bases for J; bases not matched to a gene: 9. Germline loops: CDR1 SGHRS, CDR2 YFSETQ.

This sequence joins TRBV7-9 and TRBJ2-2; possibly TRBD2 for D (5 bases). V lost 3 bases, J lost 9 bases, and 14 bases lay in between. The germline V gene has CDR1 SEHNR and CDR2 FQNEAQ (reference sequence). The CDR3 runs to 14 residues. The CDR3 region has the DNA TGTGCCAGCAGCTTCCCCATGCGCGGGTGGGAGCTGTTTTTT. Protein product: CASSFPMRGWELFF. Combining the CDR3 with reference TRBV7-9 and TRBJ2-2 gives the whole variable domain DTGVSQNPRHKITKRGQNVTFRCDPISEHNRLYWYRQTLGQGPEFLTYFQNEAQLEKSRLLSDRFSAERPKGSFSTLEIQRTEQGDSAMYLCASSFPMRGWELFFGEGSRLTVL.

The chain recombines TRBV5-4 with TRBJ2-5, with 8 bases matching TRBD1. The CDR3 consists of 13 residues. The V gene's germline CDR1 is SGHNT and CDR2 YYREEE (reference sequence). Unmatched junction bases numbered 5, after V lost 5 bases and J lost 5 bases. The CDR3 sequence: CASRQTGVETQYF. The CDR3 region has the DNA TGTGCCAGCAGACAGACAGGGGTGGAGACCCAGTACTTC.

V and J are TRBV19 and TRBJ2-3, with TRBD1 matching 12 bases. This CDR3 has 15 residues. Germline loops: CDR1 LNHDA, CDR2 SQIVND (reference sequence). The trim removed 6 bases at V and 3 bases at J, leaving 4 bases unmatched. The CDR3 reads CASRTGQGATDTQYF. In nucleotides, the CDR3 is TGTGCCAGTAGAACGGGACAGGGGGCTACAGATACGCAGTATTTT.

This sequence joins TRBV7-2 and TRBJ2-5, with TRBD2 matching over 11 bases. The CDR3 extends over 18 amino acids. CDR1 and CDR2 from the germline V gene are SGHTA and FQGNSA. J was trimmed by 1 base and V by 1 base; bases with no gene match: 8. CDR3: CASSLGGTSGGLQETQYF. Written as DNA, the CDR3 is TGTGCCAGCAGCTTAGGAGGTACTAGCGGGGGCCTCCAAGAGACCCAGTACTTC. The full variable domain, completed using reference TRBV7-2 and TRBJ2-5, is GAGVSQSPSNKVTEKGKDVELRCDPISGHTALYWYRQSLGQGLEFLIYFQGNSAPDKSGLPSDRFSAERTGGSVSTLTIQRTQQEDSAVYLCASSLGGTSGGLQETQYFGPGTRLLVL.

V and J are TRBV18 and TRBJ1-1, with 9 bases fitting TRBD1. Germline CDR1 is KGHSH and CDR2 is LQKENI. The CDR3 runs to 17 residues. Trimming at V came to 6 bases and at J to 5 bases, leaving 16 bases not matched to a gene. CDR3 region: CASSRSGLLGQGTEAFF. The CDR3, as DNA: TGTGCCAGCTCCAGATCCGGATTATTGGGACAGGGTACTGAAGCTTTCTTT.